This T cell receptor (beta chain) appears in the sequencing data of a study of blood T cells in healthy people across ages. It was ten milliliters of peripheral blood that were drawn from each donor. Isolated PBMCs totaled at least 6 million in each sample. In regard to this clonotype: Its specificity is not known.

For the second PCR, which ran for roughly 6 to 12 cycles, a sample-barcoded 5' primer and a J-beta primer mix were used. TCRdb independently ran MiXCR on the 5' RACE reads; one entry per CDR3 protein. The table shows about 730,000 distinct CDR3 sequences, with roughly 44% occurring only once. CDR3 length: 13 amino acids. The germline V gene encodes CDR1 MNHNS and CDR2 SASEGT. Trimming cost V 4 bases and J 2 bases, with 8 bases left between them. Study conclusions and caveats: A roughly linear age-dependent decrease characterized TCR beta diversity per million T cells. In these data, TCR beta diversity tracked strongly with naive T cell percentage.

The rearrangement links TRBV6-1 to TRBJ2-5; maybe TRBD2 (6 bases). Sequencing was carried out using blood. This sequence was found in a woman aged 55-69 years in good health. The CDR3 DNA follows: TGTGCCAGCAGTGCGACTAGGCAAGAGACCCAGTACTTC. Translated: CASSATRQETQYF.